This TCR beta chain was obtained from a study of blood T cells in healthy people across ages. Broader study findings: A strong correlation was seen between TCR beta diversity and naive T cell percentage. Donor CMV status, an unknown factor, possibly confounded changes in expanded clonotypes.

Next came a second PCR, run for about 7 to 12 cycles, which used a sample-barcoded 5' primer along with a J-beta primer mix. A tag from a template-switch adaptor with 12 random nucleotides marked each cDNA molecule. From the 5' RACE reads, TCRdb called clonotypes with MiXCR, one entry per CDR3 protein. The table has 1.5 million to 2 million distinct CDR3 sequences, around half seen once. As regards this clonotype: Antigen unknown.

This CDR3 is 15 amino acids long. Germline-derived CDR1 and CDR2 are LNHNV and YYDKDF (reference sequence). Trimming removed 6 bases from V and 2 bases from J, with 14 bases in between. This chain joins TRBV15 and TRBJ2-1, with unresolved D. The sample taken for sequencing was blood. This receptor was taken from a woman aged 40 to 50 in good health. This CDR3 reads CATSTAESTYNEQFF. Written as DNA, the CDR3 is TGTGCCACCAGTACGGCCGAGAGTACCTACAATGAGCAGTTCTTC.